This TCR beta chain was found in a study of shared clonotypes between healthy human individuals. Study in general: Donor composition was a couple of women and three men, aged 18 to 49. Notes on the study in general: Enrolling few donors narrowed the genetic and exposure-history diversity that was represented.

Naive CD8 cells comprised CD45RO-negative, CCR7-positively selected cells, excluding terminally differentiated effector memory CD45RA+ cells. Assay used: immunoSEQ multiplex PCR; TCRdb lists only in-frame clones, some missing. In the table there are some 740,000 clones, 85% to 95% of which are singletons. Comment on this clone: The antigen remains unidentified.

The CDR3 is made up of 14 amino acids. The V gene lost 10 bases and the J gene lost 4 bases, with 17 bases spanning the gap. Germline V CDR1 and CDR2: SGDLS, YYNGEE. Sequenced input: naive CD8+ T cells sorted from blood. This clonotype originated in a young man in good health. V and J are TRBV9 and TRBJ2-2, with D perhaps TRBD2 (5 bases). CDR3 bases: TGTGCCTCCGGAGGACCCCCGAGCACCGGGGAGCTGTTTTTT. Translating gives CASGGPPSTGELFF.